This T cell receptor (beta chain) originates from a study of blood T cell repertoires in COVID-19. About the study: Italy, Spain and the United States were the sources of the convalescent and acute COVID-19 samples. T cells, B-cell-depleted T cells, or PBMCs supplied cDNA or gDNA.

Authors' methods: Estimation of nucleated cell counts relied on the amplification of reference gene primers. The assay was immunoSEQ multiplex PCR, and TCRdb's table has in-frame clones only and misses some. Clone size and the V and J calls come from that table; the DNA yielded D and trimming. The sample records some 75,000 clones, roughly 90% being singletons. CDR1 SGHRS and CDR2 YFSETQ come from the germline V gene. CDR3 length: 13 residues. After removal of 4 bases from V and 6 bases from J, the junction contained 5 bases not matched to a gene. This clonotype was obtained from a human donor in a cohort sampled during active COVID-19. Source material: peripheral blood. This chain joins TRBV5-1 and TRBJ1-2, with 8 bases fitting TRBD1. The CDR3 here is CASSHTGGNGYTF. The CDR3 region has the DNA TGCGCCAGCAGCCATACAGGGGGTAATGGCTACACCTTC. Using reference TRBV5-1 and TRBJ1-2 for the parts outside the CDR3, the full variable domain is KAGVTQTPRYLIKTRGQQVTLSCSPISGHRSVSWYQQTPGQGLQFLFEYFSETQRNKGNFPGRFSGRQFSNSRSEMNVSTLELGDSALYLCASSHTGGNGYTFGSGTRLTVV.